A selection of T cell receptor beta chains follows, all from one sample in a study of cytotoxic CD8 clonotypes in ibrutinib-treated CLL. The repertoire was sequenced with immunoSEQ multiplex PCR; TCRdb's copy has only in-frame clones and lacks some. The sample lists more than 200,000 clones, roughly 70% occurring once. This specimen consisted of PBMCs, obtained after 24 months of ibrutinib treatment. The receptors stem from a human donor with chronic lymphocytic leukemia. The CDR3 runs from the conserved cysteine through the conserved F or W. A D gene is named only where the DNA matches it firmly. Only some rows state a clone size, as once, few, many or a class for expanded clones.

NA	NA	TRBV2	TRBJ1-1	CASRWTVNTEAFF	TGTGCCAGCAGGTGGACAGTGAACACTGAAGCTTTCTTT
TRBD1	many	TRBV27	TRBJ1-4	CASSKTGGVGEKLFF	TGTGCCAGCAGTAAGACAGGGGGCGTTGGGGAAAAACTGTTTTTT
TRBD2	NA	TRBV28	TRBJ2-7	CASSSTGGLQYF	TGTGCCAGCAGTTCAACGGGAGGACTGCAGTACTTC
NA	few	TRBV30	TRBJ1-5	CAWSNKGLPQHF	TGTGCCTGGAGCAACAAGGGTCTCCCCCAGCATTTT
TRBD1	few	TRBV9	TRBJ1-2	CASSPGTGVYGYTF	TGTGCCAGCAGCCCCGGGACAGGGGTTTATGGCTACACCTTC
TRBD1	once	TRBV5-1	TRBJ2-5	CASSLAPGGETQYF	TGCGCCAGCAGCTTGGCCCCAGGGGGAGAGACCCAGTACTTC
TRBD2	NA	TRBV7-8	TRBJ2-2	CASSFISGRFVTGELFF	TGTGCCAGCAGCTTCATTAGCGGGAGGTTTGTGACCGGGGAGCTGTTTTTT
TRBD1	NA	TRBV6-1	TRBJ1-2	CASRGSDRIYGYTF	TGTGCCAGCAGGGGTTCGGACAGGATCTATGGCTACACCTTC
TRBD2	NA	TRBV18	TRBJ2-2	CASSPSGLAGEGSTGELFF	TGTGCCAGCTCACCTTCGGGACTAGCGGGAGAAGGGAGCACCGGGGAGCTGTTTTTT
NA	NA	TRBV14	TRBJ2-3	CASSEVRGATDTQYF	TGTGCCAGCAGCGAAGTACGGGGTGCCACAGATACGCAGTATTTT
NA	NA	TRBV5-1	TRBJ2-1	CASGDPPPYNEQFF	TGCGCCAGCGGAGATCCCCCGCCCTACAATGAGCAGTTCTTC
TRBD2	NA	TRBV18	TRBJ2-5	CASSPPAMTSAPETQYF	TGTGCCAGCTCACCTCCCGCCATGACTAGCGCCCCAGAGACCCAGTACTTC
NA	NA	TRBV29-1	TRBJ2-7	CSVEAVGADEQYF	TGCAGCGTTGAAGCCGTAGGGGCGGACGAGCAGTACTTC
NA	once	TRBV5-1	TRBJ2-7	CASSLEGMSSSYEQYF	TGCGCCAGCAGCTTGGAGGGGATGTCTAGCTCCTACGAGCAGTACTTC
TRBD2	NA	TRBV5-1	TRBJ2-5	CASTPLAGAGETQYF	TGCGCCAGCACGCCACTAGCGGGAGCAGGGGAGACCCAGTACTTC
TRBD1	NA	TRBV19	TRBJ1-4	CASSILTGTNEKLFF	TGTGCCAGTAGTATCTTGACAGGGACTAATGAAAAACTGTTTTTT
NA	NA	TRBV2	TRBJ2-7	CASKFTGSSYEQYF	TGTGCCAGCAAATTTACAGGATCCTCCTACGAGCAGTACTTC
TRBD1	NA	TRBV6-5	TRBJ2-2	CASSYWDRGGTGELFF	TGTGCCAGCAGTTACTGGGACAGGGGAGGTACCGGGGAGCTGTTTTTT
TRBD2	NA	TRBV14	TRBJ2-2	CASSQGAREDTGELFF	TGTGCCAGCAGCCAAGGGGCTCGGGAGGACACCGGGGAGCTGTTTTTT
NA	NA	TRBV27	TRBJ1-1	CASSFSRALGGTEAFF	TGTGCCAGCAGTTTTAGCCGTGCTTTGGGCGGGACTGAAGCTTTCTTT
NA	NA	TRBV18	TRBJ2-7	CASSPLKGGSVGQYF	TGTGCCAGCTCACCATTAAAAGGGGGGTCAGTCGGGCAGTACTTC
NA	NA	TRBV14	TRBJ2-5	CASSARETQYF	TGTGCCAGCAGCGCAAGAGAGACCCAGTACTTC
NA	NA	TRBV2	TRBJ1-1	CASSVDRGTEAFF	TGTGCCAGCAGTGTTGATCGGGGGACTGAAGCTTTCTTT
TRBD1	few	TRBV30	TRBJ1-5	CAWSVGQDNQPQHF	TGTGCCTGGAGTGTAGGACAGGATAATCAGCCCCAGCATTTT
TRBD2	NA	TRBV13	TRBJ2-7	CASSLRRRGAYEQYF	TGTGCCAGCAGCTTAAGAAGGCGGGGGGCCTACGAGCAGTACTTC
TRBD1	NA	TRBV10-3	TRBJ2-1	CAIRGQGINEQFF	TGTGCCATCAGGGGACAGGGAATAAATGAGCAGTTCTTC
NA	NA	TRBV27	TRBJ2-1	CASSWISSYNEQFF	TGTGCCAGCAGTTGGATAAGCTCCTACAATGAGCAGTTCTTC
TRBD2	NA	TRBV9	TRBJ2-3	CASSASGSTDTQYF	TGTGCCAGCAGCGCTAGCGGTAGCACAGATACGCAGTATTTT
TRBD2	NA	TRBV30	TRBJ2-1	CALSLAGVYEQFF	TGTGCCTTGTCACTAGCGGGAGTTTATGAGCAGTTCTTC
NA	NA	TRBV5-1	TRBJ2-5	CASSLAGARGETQYF	TGCGCCAGCAGCTTGGCCGGGGCGCGGGGTGAGACCCAGTACTTC
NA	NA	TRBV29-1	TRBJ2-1	CSVEGLKRGSNEQFF	TGCAGCGTTGAAGGTTTGAAACGGGGCTCTAATGAGCAGTTCTTC
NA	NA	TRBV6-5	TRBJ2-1	CASRTYDVNEQFF	TGTGCCAGCAGAACATATGATGTCAACGAGCAGTTCTTC
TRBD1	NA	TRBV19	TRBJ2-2	CASSPGQITGELFF	TGTGCCAGTAGTCCGGGACAGATAACCGGGGAGCTGTTTTTT
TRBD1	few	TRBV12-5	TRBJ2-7	CASGLASPGTVGEPYEQYF	TGTGCTAGTGGTTTGGCATCCCCCGGGACAGTGGGGGAGCCCTACGAGCAGTACTTC
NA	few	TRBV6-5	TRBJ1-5	CASSYGGGVNQPQHF	TGTGCCAGCAGTTATGGCGGAGGCGTCAATCAGCCCCAGCATTTT
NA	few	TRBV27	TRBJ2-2	CASSFGVADTGELFF	TGTGCCAGCAGTTTTGGCGTGGCCGACACCGGGGAGCTGTTTTTT